The rows below give T cell receptor beta chains drawn from one sample of a study of T cells in Graves' hyperthyroidism and ophthalmopathy. TCRdb re-called the multiplex PCR reads through MiXCR, storing one row per CDR3 protein. The sample includes some 400,000 distinct CDR3 sequences, approximately 15% of them seen just once. Sequenced sample: blood. All receptors come from a woman aged 55-69 years with Graves' hyperthyroidism. Both conserved end residues are part of each CDR3. A D gene is named only where the DNA matches it firmly. Some rows mark clone size as missing; the rest say once, few, many or name a class of expanded clone.

CDR3aa: CASSTPGGSSREQYF; CDR3nt: TGTGCCAGTAGCACCCCCGGGGGTAGCTCCCGCGAGCAGTACTTC; j_gene: TRBJ2-7; v_gene: TRBV19; len: 15; d_gene: -; abundance: many
CDR3aa: CSAPSHYGYTF; CDR3nt: TGCAGTGCGCCGAGCCACTATGGCTACACCTTC; j_gene: TRBJ1-2; v_gene: TRBV20-1; len: 11; d_gene: -; abundance: many
CDR3aa: CAARTGGGSYEQYF; CDR3nt: TGTGCCGCGAGAACAGGGGGGGGGTCCTACGAGCAGTACTTC; j_gene: TRBJ2-7; v_gene: TRBV28; len: 14; d_gene: -; abundance: many
CDR3aa: CAISAAGQHNSPLHF; CDR3nt: TGTGCCATCAGTGCAGCGGGACAGCATAATTCACCCCTCCACTTT; j_gene: TRBJ1-6; v_gene: TRBV10-3; len: 15; d_gene: TRBD1; abundance: many
CDR3aa: CAWSYGSGVPAGYIQYF; CDR3nt: TGTGCCTGGAGCTACGGGTCAGGGGTTCCCGCGGGGTACATTCAGTACTTC; j_gene: TRBJ2-4; v_gene: TRBV30; len: 17; d_gene: -; abundance: many
CDR3aa: CASSSGQGAGYGYTF; CDR3nt: TGTGCCAGCAGTTCTGGACAGGGGGCGGGCTATGGCTACACCTTC; j_gene: TRBJ1-2; v_gene: TRBV6-1; len: 15; d_gene: TRBD1; abundance: few
CDR3aa: CATSEGGAYEQYF; CDR3nt: TGTGCCACCAGTGAAGGGGGCGCCTACGAGCAGTACTTC; j_gene: TRBJ2-7; v_gene: TRBV24-1; len: 13; d_gene: TRBD1; abundance: few
CDR3aa: CASSLAWNTEAFF; CDR3nt: TGTGCCAGCAGCTTAGCCTGGAACACTGAAGCTTTCTTT; j_gene: TRBJ1-1; v_gene: TRBV7-9; len: 13; d_gene: -; abundance: many
CDR3aa: CASSLEDRSGEQYF; CDR3nt: TGCGCCAGCAGCTTGGAGGACAGATCGGGCGAGCAGTACTTC; j_gene: TRBJ2-7; v_gene: TRBV5-1; len: 14; d_gene: -; abundance: many
CDR3aa: CSARVNGGGLFWETQYF; CDR3nt: TGCAGTGCTAGAGTTAATGGGGGAGGACTGTTCTGGGAGACCCAGTACTTC; j_gene: TRBJ2-5; v_gene: TRBV20-1; len: 17; d_gene: -; abundance: few
CDR3aa: CASSHGVGRNEQFF; CDR3nt: TGTGCCAGCAGCCATGGAGTGGGTCGGAATGAGCAGTTCTTC; j_gene: TRBJ2-1; v_gene: TRBV3-1; len: 14; d_gene: -; abundance: many
CDR3aa: CSARSWQDYEQYF; CDR3nt: TGCAGTGCTAGATCTTGGCAGGACTACGAGCAGTACTTC; j_gene: TRBJ2-7; v_gene: TRBV20-1; len: 13; d_gene: -; abundance: -
CDR3aa: CASGRTGGAEQYF; CDR3nt: TGTGCCAGCGGTCGCACGGGGGGCGCCGAGCAGTACTTC; j_gene: TRBJ2-7; v_gene: TRBV7-3; len: 13; d_gene: -; abundance: -
CDR3aa: CASSLSGDPGRGYGYTF; CDR3nt: TGTGCCAGCAGTCTCTCTGGGGATCCGGGGAGGGGCTATGGCTACACCTTC; j_gene: TRBJ1-2; v_gene: TRBV27; len: 17; d_gene: -; abundance: many
CDR3aa: CASSSLSLLSYEQYF; CDR3nt: TGTGCCAGCAGCTCCCTATCCCTTCTATCCTACGAGCAGTACTTC; j_gene: TRBJ2-7; v_gene: TRBV5-6; len: 15; d_gene: -; abundance: -
CDR3aa: CASSSTGGSGYTF; CDR3nt: TGTGCCAGCAGTTCAACAGGGGGCTCGGGCTACACCTTC; j_gene: TRBJ1-2; v_gene: TRBV12-3/TRBV12-4; len: 13; d_gene: TRBD1; abundance: many
CDR3aa: CASSLARGRGTYEQYF; CDR3nt: TGTGCCAGCAGCTTAGCACGAGGGAGAGGGACCTACGAGCAGTACTTC; j_gene: TRBJ2-7; v_gene: TRBV7-2; len: 16; d_gene: -; abundance: many
CDR3aa: CASSGSREKLFF; CDR3nt: TGTGCCAGCAGTGGGTCCCGGGAAAAACTGTTTTTT; j_gene: TRBJ1-4; v_gene: TRBV2; len: 12; d_gene: -; abundance: few
CDR3aa: CASSQDLSGGNQETQYF; CDR3nt: TGTGCCAGCAGCCAAGATCTAAGTGGGGGAAACCAAGAGACCCAGTACTTC; j_gene: TRBJ2-5; v_gene: TRBV3-1; len: 17; d_gene: -; abundance: -